A selection of T cell receptor beta chains follows, all from one sample in a study of T cells in Graves' hyperthyroidism and ophthalmopathy. TCRdb used MiXCR to reprocess the multiplex PCR reads, holding one entry per CDR3 protein. Among nearly 600,000 distinct CDR3 sequences, about 14% were seen once, and the ten largest hold 7.1%. The sequenced sample was blood. Receptor source: a woman between 18 and 29 years old with Graves' ophthalmopathy. CDR3s include the opening cysteine and the closing phenylalanine or tryptophan.

TRBV11-2	TRBJ2-7	CASSQTNLAGGPAYEQYF
TRBV28	TRBJ2-1	CASSRSSGYNEQFF
TRBV28	TRBJ2-2	CASSPFWANRFGELFF
TRBV20-1	TRBJ2-1	CSARDYLANEQFF
TRBV20-1	TRBJ1-2	CSARDYETGGDGYTF
TRBV5-6	TRBJ1-5	CASSLTGQALIVNSNQPQHF
TRBV7-2	TRBJ2-5	CASSFIPPLRGQETQYF
TRBV20-1	TRBJ2-6	CSAPGQFSSGANVLTF
TRBV4-2	TRBJ2-7	CASSQGDYTYEQYF
TRBV7-9	TRBJ2-7	CASSSPRGDPQYF
TRBV6-5	TRBJ1-6	CASSYSSDPPLHF
TRBV6-1	TRBJ1-2	CASLRDRGSVRYGYTF
TRBV20-1	TRBJ2-3	CSATPPTGKTDTQYF
TRBV7-2	TRBJ1-5	CASSSEGGLWQPQHF
TRBV6-1	TRBJ2-2	CASSEVGDGELFF
TRBV2	TRBJ2-7	CASSVAAGERLEQYF
TRBV5-6	TRBJ2-1	CASSLAGQGLGFNERFF
TRBV12-3/TRBV12-4	TRBJ1-6	CASSPDISYNSPLHF
TRBV24-1	TRBJ2-7	CATSESGQPPYEQYF
TRBV18	TRBJ2-1	CASSPDGYYNEQFF
TRBV27	TRBJ1-2	CASSPTGYNYGYTF
TRBV7-9	TRBJ2-7	CASSDKGRMRDYEQYF
TRBV6-1	TRBJ1-5	CASRGEFQPQHF
TRBV25-1	TRBJ2-4	CASSGRRQENIQYF
TRBV6-1	TRBJ1-1	CASRRALNTEALF
TRBV27	TRBJ2-7	CASRGTGRVYEQYF
TRBV20-1	TRBJ1-5	CSARDEGSNQPQHF
TRBV24-1	TRBJ1-4	CATSGSTEKLFF
TRBV20-1	TRBJ1-2	CSAIPNRVGYGYTF
TRBV4-3	TRBJ1-2	CASSPPTTGSGYGYTF
TRBV7-6	TRBJ2-1	CASSSQGVMDNEQFF
TRBV28	TRBJ2-7	CGSSYGGSFTEQYF
TRBV6-1	TRBJ2-3	CASSYGMGGSTDTQYF
TRBV7-3	TRBJ2-3	CASSLFGLAVTSTDTQYF
TRBV28	TRBJ2-2	CASSPDRGAGELFF
TRBV6-2/TRBV6-3	TRBJ2-1	CASSYSRRSGGRSYNEQFF
TRBV4-3	TRBJ2-3	CASSQDRAGYSTDTQYF
TRBV7-9	TRBJ1-4	CASSLAGDRGEKLFF
TRBV19	TRBJ2-1	CASSMWREFNEQFF
TRBV9	TRBJ2-7	CASSPMDRSYEQYF
TRBV30	TRBJ2-3	CAWSSFASGRATDTQYF
TRBV12-3/TRBV12-4	TRBJ2-1	CASSPPGRHSYNEQFF
TRBV7-7	TRBJ2-1	CASSSDPGFHNEQFF
TRBV12-3/TRBV12-4	TRBJ1-5	CASREGTARDQPQHF
TRBV12-3/TRBV12-4	TRBJ2-5	CASSSDSVGETQYF
TRBV4-1	TRBJ2-7	CASSRSGSSSYEQYF
TRBV6-5	TRBJ2-1	CASSYLMDRGYNEQFF
TRBV5-1	TRBJ2-3	CASSLWSYPIGQEGEELSTDTQYF
TRBV12-3/TRBV12-4	TRBJ2-1	CASSSSAGDPVDEQFF
TRBV4-3	TRBJ2-7	CASSQDGGSEEQYF
TRBV6-5	TRBJ2-7	CASSYSSGSLYEQYF
TRBV28	TRBJ2-7	CASSTSGQSYEQYF
TRBV19	TRBJ1-2	CASRTRTDYGYTF
TRBV5-6	TRBJ1-5	CASRRTGAGSNQPQHF
TRBV10-3	TRBJ2-7	CAISAHSGTTRYEQYF
TRBV6-5	TRBJ2-7	CASSYSATGFYEQYF
TRBV27	TRBJ2-7	CASSYGGGGEQYF
TRBV5-8	TRBJ2-7	CASSSRTSGRAGNEQYF
TRBV12-3/TRBV12-4	TRBJ1-1	CTSSRGTDRAFF
TRBV20-1	TRBJ1-4	CSAPETPTNEKLFF